Each of the 11 T cell receptor beta chains below was sequenced from the same sample in a study of shared clonotypes between healthy human individuals. This table comes from immunoSEQ multiplex PCR, and its TCRdb copy is limited to in-frame clones, with some not included. This repertoire shows nearly 1 million clones, over 60% found once; its top ten account for approximately 1.5%. Material for sequencing was memory CD4+ T cells sorted from blood. The subset was: CD45RA-negative fraction. The source is a man aged 18-30 years in good health.

V usage is TRBV10-3 and J usage is TRBJ2-1; TRBD1 agrees at 7 bases. From germline, CDR1 is ENHRY and CDR2 SYGVKD. Losses at the gene ends were 2 bases for V and 5 bases for J; bases not matched to a gene: 0. The CDR3 length is 13 residues. Here the CDR3 DNA reads TGTGCCATCAGTGAGGGGACAGACAATGAGCAGTTCTTC. Translated, it gives CAISEGTDNEQFF.

The J gene is TRBJ2-1, the V gene TRBV19; no firm D call. This CDR3 region has 15 residues. Trimming pared 3 bases from V and 0 bases from J, leaving 9 bases between. CDR1 and CDR2 (germline): LNHDA, SQIVND (reference sequence). This chain's CDR3 is CASSMDGSSYNEQFF. For the CDR3, the DNA is TGTGCCAGTAGTATGGACGGAAGCTCCTACAATGAGCAGTTCTTC.

CDR3 nucleotides: TGTGCCAGCAGTTACATAGACCGCCTACAGGGCTATGGCTACACCTTC. Amino acid sequence: CASSYIDRLQGYGYTF. J is TRBJ1-2 and V is TRBV6-5; D may be TRBD1 (6 bases). Trimming stripped 2 bases from V and 4 bases from J, with 17 bases between. The CDR3 has 16 amino acids. Germline V lookup: CDR1 MNHEY, CDR2 SVGAGI.

This clone was detected a few times. This chain connects TRBV5-6 to TRBJ2-7, with D perhaps TRBD1 or TRBD2 (5 bases each). V lost 5 bases, J lost 3 bases, and 12 bases lay in between. The CDR3 has 13 amino acids. The germline CDR1 and CDR2 sequences are SGHDT and YYEEEE. CDR3 nucleotides: TGTGCCAGCAGTCGGGACGGACTCTACGAGCAGTACTTC. Protein sequence: CASSRDGLYEQYF. Full variable domain (outside the CDR3, taken from reference TRBV5-6 and TRBJ2-7): DAGVTQSPTHLIKTRGQQVTLRCSPKSGHDTVSWYQQALGQGPQFIFQYYEEEERQRGNFPDRFSGHQFPNYSSELNVNALLLGDSALYLCASSRDGLYEQYFGPGTRLTVT.

The chain recombines TRBV7-2 with TRBJ2-1; D might be TRBD2 (5 bases). The CDR3 loop spans 12 amino acids. Between the trimmed V and J ends, which lost 5 bases and 10 bases, there was a span of 12 bases. Germline V gives CDR1 SGHTA, CDR2 FQGNSA. The CDR3 loop reads CASSLDRREQFF. In nucleotides, the CDR3 is TGTGCCAGCAGCCTTGACCGGAGGGAGCAGTTCTTC.

This chain links TRBV5-1 with TRBJ2-2; D might be TRBD2 (5 bases). The CDR3 consists of 15 residues. CDR1 SGHRS and CDR2 YFSETQ come from the germline V gene. Trimming took 0 bases from V and 5 from J, leaving 11 bases between them. DNA for the CDR3: TGCGCCAGCAGCTTGGCCGAGGGTTGGACCGGGGAGCTGTTTTTT. Protein sequence: CASSLAEGWTGELFF.

The chain links TRBV28 to TRBJ1-6; D possibly corresponds to TRBD1 (5 bases). The CDR3 has 14 residues. Germline assignment: CDR1 MDHEN and CDR2 SYDVKM. V was pared by 5 bases and J by 10 bases, with 15 bases between. CDR3 nucleotides: TGTGCCAGCAGTCCTCCGGGGGGTTACTCACCCCTCCACTTT. As protein: CASSPPGGYSPLHF.

The rearrangement joins TRBV5-4 to TRBJ2-2, with 10 nucleotides matching TRBD2. V was pared by 3 bases and J by 2 bases, with 7 bases of the junction left unmatched. This CDR3 is built from 17 residues. Per germline, CDR1 SGHNT and CDR2 YYREEE (reference sequence). CDR3 DNA: TGTGCCAGCAGCTCGGGGACTAGCGTTATAAACACCGGGGAGCTGTTTTTT. Translation: CASSSGTSVINTGELFF. The full variable domain, rest sourced from reference TRBV5-4 and TRBJ2-2, is ETGVTQSPTHLIKTRGQQVTLRCSSQSGHNTVSWYQQALGQGPQFIFQYYREEENGRGNFPPRFSGLQFPNYSSELNVNALELDDSALYLCASSSGTSVINTGELFFGEGSRLTVL.

The rearrangement uses TRBV5-1 and TRBJ1-1; 7 nucleotides agree with TRBD1. Per the germline V gene, CDR1 is SGHRS and CDR2 is YFSETQ. The V gene end was trimmed by 0 bases and the J gene end by 8 bases; junction bases not matched to a gene: 7. This CDR3 spans 14 amino acids. This CDR3 is CASSLGSGQQEAFF. The CDR3 region has the DNA TGCGCCAGCAGCTTGGGGTCGGGACAGCAAGAAGCTTTCTTT.

The chain recombines TRBV5-1 with TRBJ2-1; 9 bases match TRBD2. Germline V gene data show CDR1 as SGHRS and CDR2 as YFSETQ. The CDR3 spans 17 residues. Losses at the gene ends were 1 base for V and 4 bases for J; bases not matched to a gene: 9. The CDR3 reads CASSLISSGGPYNEQFF. The CDR3 DNA is TGCGCCAGCAGCTTGATTAGTAGCGGGGGCCCATACAATGAGCAGTTCTTC. The whole variable domain, filled in from reference TRBV5-1 and TRBJ2-1, reads KAGVTQTPRYLIKTRGQQVTLSCSPISGHRSVSWYQQTPGQGLQFLFEYFSETQRNKGNFPGRFSGRQFSNSRSEMNVSTLELGDSALYLCASSLISSGGPYNEQFFGPGTRLTVL.

The chain couples TRBV10-3 to TRBJ2-1; TRBD2 agrees at 8 bases. CDR1 is ENHRY, CDR2 SYGVKD, per germline. The length of the CDR3 is 15 residues. V lost 4 bases, J lost 8 bases, and 10 bases stayed unmatched. The CDR3 loop is CAISGRVAGSDEQFF. In DNA, the CDR3 is TGTGCCATCAGTGGACGGGTAGCGGGAAGCGATGAGCAGTTCTTC.